One sample yielded the 26 T cell receptor beta chains listed below, sequenced in a study of cytomegalovirus exposure and HLA in healthy donors. TCRdb keeps only in-frame clones here, not all; method: immunoSEQ multiplex PCR. The sample yields over 100,000 clones, roughly 86% seen once. The specimen was PBMCs. Receptors originate from a woman between 18 and 30 years old in good health and CMV-seronegative.

The chain couples TRBV6-5 to TRBJ2-7, with 11 nucleotides matching TRBD1. After removal of 6 bases from V and 4 bases from J, the junction contained 5 bases not matched to a gene. The CDR3 totals 14 residues. Germline V gives CDR1 MNHEY, CDR2 SVGAGI. CDR3 DNA: TGTGCCAGCAGCCGAGGACAGGGGGCGTACGAGCAGTACTTC. Protein sequence: CASSRGQGAYEQYF.

This chain links TRBV2 with TRBJ2-7; 9 bases are a match to TRBD2. Per the germline V gene, CDR1 is SNHLY and CDR2 is FYNNEI. The CDR3 sequence is 17 residues long. V gave up 0 bases and J gave up 3 bases; unmatched junction bases: 9. The DNA for the CDR3 is TGTGCCAGCAGTGAAGCTAGCGGGAGAGGGGGGGGCTACGAGCAGTACTTC. Translated, it gives CASSEASGRGGGYEQYF.

The chain joins TRBV7-2 to TRBJ2-7; 11 bases map to TRBD1. The CDR3 consists of 14 residues. V dropped 4 bases and J dropped 6; count of bases not matched to a gene: 5. CDR1 SGHTA and CDR2 FQGNSA come from the germline V gene. The DNA of the CDR3 is TGTGCCAGCAGCTCTCCGGGACAGGGGGGCGAGCAGTACTTC. It translates to CASSSPGQGGEQYF.

The chain recombines TRBV10-2 with TRBJ2-1; 11 bases agree with TRBD1. The CDR3 runs 16 residues. Germline CDR1 reads WSHSY; CDR2 reads SAAADI. The V gene end was trimmed by 10 bases and the J gene end by 2 bases; junction bases not matched to a gene: 10. CDR3 protein: CAIGTGGFRAYNEQFF. The CDR3, as DNA: TGCGCCATCGGGACAGGGGGGTTTAGGGCCTACAATGAGCAGTTCTTC.

V usage is TRBV28 and J usage is TRBJ2-2, with 8 positions matching TRBD1. V was pared by 3 bases and J by 4 bases, with 4 bases of the junction left unmatched. CDR3 size: 15 residues. Per germline, CDR1 MDHEN and CDR2 SYDVKM. CDR3 nucleotide sequence: TGTGCCAGCAGTTTCCACAGGGGGAGCACCGGGGAGCTGTTTTTT. Translating it yields CASSFHRGSTGELFF. The variable domain in full, with the rest retrieved from reference TRBV28 and TRBJ2-2, is DVKVTQSSRYLVKRTGEKVFLECVQDMDHENMFWYRQDPGLGLRLIYFSYDVKMKEKGDIPEGYSVSREKKERFSLILESASTNQTSMYLCASSFHRGSTGELFFGEGSRLTVL.

In this sample, this clone turned up once. The genes are TRBV6-4 and TRBJ2-7, with 9 nucleotides matching TRBD2. The CDR3 is made up of 13 amino acids. Losses at the gene ends were 5 bases for V and 5 bases for J; bases not matched to a gene: 4. Germline V gene lookup returns CDR1 MRHNA and CDR2 SNTAGT. The CDR3 here is CASSKLAGHEQYF. CDR3 DNA sequence: TGTGCCAGCAGTAAACTAGCGGGCCACGAGCAGTACTTC.

This chain joins TRBV27 and TRBJ1-4; no clear D gene. The germline V and J ends were trimmed by 6 bases and 5 bases, with 16 bases remaining between them. The CDR3 contains 15 residues. In germline, CDR1 is MNHEY, CDR2 SMNVEV (reference sequence). The DNA of the CDR3 is TGTGCCAGCAGGGCGGGTTTGGAGACCAATGAAAAACTGTTTTTT. Translating gives CASRAGLETNEKLFF.

The V and J genes are TRBV27 and TRBJ2-1, with a possible D match to TRBD2 (5 bases). Germline values: CDR1 MNHEY, CDR2 SMNVEV (reference sequence). Trimming pared 6 bases from V and 3 bases from J, leaving 9 bases between. This CDR3 contains 13 residues. In nucleotides, the CDR3 is TGTGCCAGCAGACCGAGCGGCTACAATGAGCAGTTCTTC. It codes for CASRPSGYNEQFF.

V is TRBV5-4 and J is TRBJ2-3; 10 bases align to TRBD2. The ends lost 4 bases at V and 2 bases at J; junction bases unmatched: 7. CDR1 SGHNT and CDR2 YYREEE come from the germline V gene (reference sequence). This CDR3 spans 16 amino acids. The CDR3 sequence: CASSGIAGGPTDTQYF. The CDR3, as DNA: TGTGCCAGCAGCGGAATAGCGGGGGGACCCACAGATACGCAGTATTTT.

This chain links TRBV11-2 with TRBJ2-7; the D is unclear. Germline V gives CDR1 SGHAT, CDR2 FQNNGV. Trimming left V 3 bases short and J 0 bases short, with 6 bases between. The CDR3 is 13 amino acids. CDR3 nucleotide sequence: TGTGCCAGCAGCTTCACAGACTCCTACGAGCAGTACTTC. Translated: CASSFTDSYEQYF.

The V and J genes are TRBV4-3 and TRBJ1-2; no reliable D call. Germline values: CDR1 LGHNA, CDR2 YSLEER. CDR3 length: 15 amino acids. V lost 2 bases and J 1 base, leaving 11 bases between the germline ends. CDR3 residues: CASSQLVNSNYGYTF. In nucleotides, the CDR3 is TGCGCCAGCAGCCAATTAGTCAACAGTAACTATGGCTACACCTTC.

The genes are TRBV5-6 and TRBJ1-1, with a weak D call TRBD1 (5 bases). V shed 0 bases and J shed 1 base, with 13 bases lying between them. Per the germline V gene, CDR1 is SGHDT and CDR2 is YYEEEE. The CDR3 spans 16 residues. The CDR3 reads CASSLVRLGGNTEAFF. The CDR3 bases are TGTGCCAGCAGCTTGGTACGGCTCGGGGGGAACACTGAAGCTTTCTTT. The full variable domain, completed using reference TRBV5-6 and TRBJ1-1, is DAGVTQSPTHLIKTRGQQVTLRCSPKSGHDTVSWYQQALGQGPQFIFQYYEEEERQRGNFPDRFSGHQFPNYSSELNVNALLLGDSALYLCASSLVRLGGNTEAFFGQGTRLTVV.

This clone showed up just a few times. In DNA form, the CDR3 reads TGTGCCACCAGCAGAGATCTGGGGAGGACAGGCTACACCTTC. Translating it yields CATSRDLGRTGYTF. This rearrangement joins TRBV15 to TRBJ1-2; D is perhaps TRBD1 (5 bases). Germline V CDR1 and CDR2: LNHNV, YYDKDF (reference sequence). Trimming took 0 bases from V and 8 from J, leaving 13 bases between them. CDR3 length equals 14 residues.

The V and J genes are TRBV2 and TRBJ2-1, with D hard to call. Deletions cut 5 bases from V and 4 bases from J, with 6 bases between. In germline, CDR1 is SNHLY, CDR2 FYNNEI. The CDR3 runs to 12 residues. The CDR3 bases are TGTGCCAGCAGTCCCCTTTACAATGAGCAGTTCTTC. It translates to CASSPLYNEQFF.

The rearrangement links TRBV29-1 to TRBJ1-1; D is uncertain. Trimming cost V 8 bases and J 0 bases, with 4 bases left between them. This CDR3 has 10 residues. Germline CDR1 reads SQVTM; CDR2 reads ANQGSEA. This CDR3 is CSIMNTEAFF. The CDR3 DNA sequence: TGCAGCATAATGAACACTGAAGCTTTCTTT.

V usage is TRBV18 and J usage is TRBJ2-7, with D perhaps TRBD1 (6 bases). This CDR3 is built from 12 residues. The germline V gene has CDR1 KGHSH and CDR2 LQKENI. Trimming stripped 4 bases from V and 7 bases from J, with 11 bases between. This CDR3 is CASSRTVWEQYF. Here the CDR3 DNA reads TGTGCCAGCTCACGGACAGTCTGGGAGCAGTACTTC. Combining the CDR3 with reference TRBV18 and TRBJ2-7 gives the whole variable domain NAGVMQNPRHLVRRRGQEARLRCSPMKGHSHVYWYRQLPEEGLKFMVYLQKENIIDESGMPKERFSAEFPKEGPSILRIQQVVRGDSAAYFCASSRTVWEQYFGPGTRLTVT.

The chain carries TRBV29-1 and TRBJ2-3; TRBD2 agrees at 8 bases. Germline lookup yields CDR1 SQVTM and CDR2 ANQGSEA. The V gene end was trimmed by 6 bases and the J gene end by 1 base; junction bases not matched to a gene: 3. The CDR3 totals 13 residues. In DNA form, the CDR3 reads TGCAGCGTCCGACTAGCGCGCACAGATACGCAGTATTTT. Its translation is CSVRLARTDTQYF.

This CDR3 reads CASSFPGQGIEETQYF. The CDR3 coding sequence is TGTGCCAGCAGTTTTCCTGGACAGGGGATAGAAGAGACCCAGTACTTC. The rearrangement uses TRBV28 and TRBJ2-5, with TRBD1 matching 9 bases. CDR1 and CDR2 (germline): MDHEN, SYDVKM. CDR3 length: 16 residues. Unmatched junction bases numbered 8, after V lost 3 bases and J lost 3 bases.

The chain recombines TRBV11-2 with TRBJ2-7; 8 bases agree with TRBD2. The V gene end was trimmed by 5 bases and the J gene end by 6 bases; junction bases not matched to a gene: 12. This CDR3 spans 15 amino acids. CDR1 is SGHAT, CDR2 FQNNGV, per germline. This chain's CDR3 is CASSVSSGREREQYF. CDR3 bases: TGTGCCAGCAGCGTGTCTAGCGGGCGGGAGCGCGAGCAGTACTTC.

The genes are TRBV27 and TRBJ1-1, with 8 bases that match TRBD1. With V trimmed by 2 bases and J by 4 bases, 3 bases remained unmatched. CDR1 MNHEY and CDR2 SMNVEV come from the germline V gene (reference sequence). This CDR3 comprises 14 residues. This CDR3 reads CASSLQGAGTEAFF. The CDR3 DNA reads as TGTGCCAGCAGTTTACAGGGGGCTGGCACTGAAGCTTTCTTT.

The gene calls are TRBV12-5 and TRBJ1-2; 8 nucleotides agree with TRBD1. CDR3 length: 13 amino acids. Per the germline V gene, CDR1 is LGHNT and CDR2 is FRNRAP. V shed 5 bases, J shed 8 bases, and the junction held 7 bases outside the gene matches. The CDR3 DNA is TGTGCTAGTGGTAAGACCAGGGGGCAAGGCTACACCTTC. It codes for CASGKTRGQGYTF.

The J gene is TRBJ2-3, the V gene TRBV28; D gene unclear. Per the germline V gene, CDR1 is MDHEN and CDR2 is SYDVKM. Trimming removed 10 bases at V and 2 bases at J, with 7 bases between. This CDR3 has 11 residues. CDR3 protein: CATGITDTQYF. The CDR3 DNA follows: TGTGCCACAGGCATCACAGATACGCAGTATTTT.

The chain uses TRBV29-1 and TRBJ2-2, with D perhaps TRBD2 (6 bases). V was cut by 0 bases and J by 4 bases, with 9 bases left in between. The CDR3 runs 14 residues. Per the germline V gene, CDR1 is SQVTM and CDR2 is ANQGSEA. The CDR3 sequence is CSVEDPGSTGELFF. DNA of the CDR3: TGCAGCGTTGAAGACCCCGGGAGCACCGGGGAGCTGTTTTTT.

This clone occurred once. V is TRBV5-6 and J is TRBJ2-3; no clear D. Trimming pared 4 bases from V and 0 bases from J, leaving 18 bases between. Germline V gene sequence: CDR1 SGHDT, CDR2 YYEEEE. The CDR3 extends over 17 amino acids. CDR3 nucleotide sequence: TGTGCCAGCAGCCGGAAGATGGAAACCGGGAGCACAGATACGCAGTATTTT. The encoded protein is CASSRKMETGSTDTQYF. The full variable domain, rest sourced from reference TRBV5-6 and TRBJ2-3, is DAGVTQSPTHLIKTRGQQVTLRCSPKSGHDTVSWYQQALGQGPQFIFQYYEEEERQRGNFPDRFSGHQFPNYSSELNVNALLLGDSALYLCASSRKMETGSTDTQYFGPGTRLTVL.

This clone was seen once. The chain has TRBV4-3 and TRBJ2-4; TRBD1 matches 9 bases. Germline values: CDR1 LGHNA, CDR2 YSLEER. The CDR3 runs 16 residues. The V segment lost 1 base and the J segment 7 bases; nucleotides outside the gene matches: 8. CDR3 bases: TGCGCCAGCAGCCAAGCCCGGGACAGGGCAGGTAACATTCAGTACTTC. Its translation: CASSQARDRAGNIQYF.

This chain connects TRBV7-2 to TRBJ1-1; a weak D match, TRBD1 (6 bases). CDR1 and CDR2 (germline): SGHTA, FQGNSA. The CDR3 spans 14 residues. V was cut by 2 bases and J by 3 bases, with 10 bases left in between. CDR3 nucleotide sequence: TGTGCCAGCAGCTTACCTCAGGGGCACACTGAAGCTTTCTTT. Translating gives CASSLPQGHTEAFF.